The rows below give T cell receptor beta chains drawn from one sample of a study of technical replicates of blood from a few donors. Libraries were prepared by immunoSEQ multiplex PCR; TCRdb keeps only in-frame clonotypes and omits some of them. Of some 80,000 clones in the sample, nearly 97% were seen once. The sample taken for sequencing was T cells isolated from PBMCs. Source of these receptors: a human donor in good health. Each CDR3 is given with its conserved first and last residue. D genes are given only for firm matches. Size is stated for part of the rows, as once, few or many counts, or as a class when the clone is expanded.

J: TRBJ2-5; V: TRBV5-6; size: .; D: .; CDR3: CASSLPMRETQYF; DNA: TGTGCCAGCAGCTTGCCCATGAGAGAGACCCAGTACTTC
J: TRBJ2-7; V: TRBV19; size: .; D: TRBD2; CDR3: CASSTGTSGYEQYF; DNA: TGTGCCAGTAGTACCGGGACTAGCGGATACGAGCAGTACTTC
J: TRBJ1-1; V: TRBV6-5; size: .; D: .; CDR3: CASSYVSGGTEAFF; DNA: TGTGCCAGCAGTTACGTATCGGGGGGCACTGAAGCTTTCTTT
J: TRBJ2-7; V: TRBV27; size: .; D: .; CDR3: CASSQWAGEHYEQYF; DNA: TGTGCCAGCAGTCAGTGGGCAGGGGAACACTACGAGCAGTACTTC
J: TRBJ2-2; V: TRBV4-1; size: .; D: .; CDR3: CASSQKRLVTTGELFF; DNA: TGCGCCAGCAGCCAAAAGAGACTAGTCACAACCGGGGAGCTGTTTTTT
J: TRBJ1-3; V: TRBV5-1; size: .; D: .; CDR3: CASSPQGTSGNTIYF; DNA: TGCGCCAGCAGCCCTCAGGGGACCTCTGGAAACACCATATATTTT
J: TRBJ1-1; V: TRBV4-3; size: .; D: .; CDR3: CASSQDHRGWNTEAFF; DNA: TGCGCCAGCAGCCAAGATCATCGGGGGTGGAACACTGAAGCTTTCTTT
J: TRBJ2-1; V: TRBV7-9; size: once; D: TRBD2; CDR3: CASSGGTGTSFNEQFF; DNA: TGTGCCAGCAGCGGGGGTACCGGGACTAGTTTCAATGAGCAGTTCTTC
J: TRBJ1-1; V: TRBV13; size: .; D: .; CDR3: CASSLGGFNTEAFF; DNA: TGTGCCAGCAGCTTAGGGGGCTTTAACACTGAAGCTTTCTTT
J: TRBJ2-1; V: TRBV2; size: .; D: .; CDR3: CASNKRASSYNEQFF; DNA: TGTGCCAGCAACAAGCGGGCCTCCTCCTACAATGAGCAGTTCTTC
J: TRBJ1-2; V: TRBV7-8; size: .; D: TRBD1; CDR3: CASSLGDSYYTF; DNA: TGTGCCAGCAGCTTAGGGGACAGTTACTACACCTTC
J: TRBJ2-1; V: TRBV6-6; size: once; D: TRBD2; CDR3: CASSLLAGGPHNEQFF; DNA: TGTGCCAGCAGTCTTCTAGCGGGAGGGCCCCACAATGAGCAGTTCTTC
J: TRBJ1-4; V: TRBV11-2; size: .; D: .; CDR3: CASSPMREIEKLFF; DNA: TGTGCCAGCAGCCCCATGAGGGAGATTGAAAAACTGTTTTTT
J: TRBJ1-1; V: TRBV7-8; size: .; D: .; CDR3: CASSSEVEGYLNTEAFF; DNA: TGTGCCAGCAGCTCGGAGGTAGAGGGCTATTTGAACACTGAAGCTTTCTTT
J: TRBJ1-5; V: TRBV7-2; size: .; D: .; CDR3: CASSLSTGSNQPQHF; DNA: TGTGCCAGCAGCTTATCTACAGGGAGCAATCAGCCCCAGCATTTT
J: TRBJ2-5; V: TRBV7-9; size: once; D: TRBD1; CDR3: CASSWGTAQETQYF; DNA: TGTGCCAGCAGCTGGGGGACAGCCCAAGAGACCCAGTACTTC
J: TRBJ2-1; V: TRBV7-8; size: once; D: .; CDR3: CASSLVWGDDEQFF; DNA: TGTGCCAGCAGCTTAGTATGGGGGGATGATGAGCAGTTCTTC
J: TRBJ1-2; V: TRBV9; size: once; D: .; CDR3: CASSPWTEPLWGYTF; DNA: TGTGCCAGCAGCCCTTGGACAGAGCCGTTATGGGGCTACACCTTC
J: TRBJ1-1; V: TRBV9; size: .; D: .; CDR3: CASSPGSDTEAFF; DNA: TGTGCCAGCAGCCCGGGGTCGGACACTGAAGCTTTCTTT
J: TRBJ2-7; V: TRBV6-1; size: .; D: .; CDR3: CASSDTGSNEQYF; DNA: TGTGCCAGCAGTGACACAGGGTCCAACGAGCAGTACTTC